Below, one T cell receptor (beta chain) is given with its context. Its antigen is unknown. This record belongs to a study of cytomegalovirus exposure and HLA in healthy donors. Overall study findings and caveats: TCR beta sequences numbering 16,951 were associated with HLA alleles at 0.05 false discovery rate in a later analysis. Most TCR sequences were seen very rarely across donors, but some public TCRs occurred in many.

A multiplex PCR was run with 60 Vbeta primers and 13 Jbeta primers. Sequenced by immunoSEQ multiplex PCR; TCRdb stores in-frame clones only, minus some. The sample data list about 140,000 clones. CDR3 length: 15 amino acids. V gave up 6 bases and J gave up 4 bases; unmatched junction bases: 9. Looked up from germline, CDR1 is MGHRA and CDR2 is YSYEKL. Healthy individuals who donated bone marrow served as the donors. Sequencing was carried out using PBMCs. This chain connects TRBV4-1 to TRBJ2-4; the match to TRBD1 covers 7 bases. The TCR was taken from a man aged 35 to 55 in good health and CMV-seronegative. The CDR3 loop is CASRTGLWGKNIQYF. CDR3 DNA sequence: TGCGCCAGCAGGACAGGGCTATGGGGTAAAAACATTCAGTACTTC.